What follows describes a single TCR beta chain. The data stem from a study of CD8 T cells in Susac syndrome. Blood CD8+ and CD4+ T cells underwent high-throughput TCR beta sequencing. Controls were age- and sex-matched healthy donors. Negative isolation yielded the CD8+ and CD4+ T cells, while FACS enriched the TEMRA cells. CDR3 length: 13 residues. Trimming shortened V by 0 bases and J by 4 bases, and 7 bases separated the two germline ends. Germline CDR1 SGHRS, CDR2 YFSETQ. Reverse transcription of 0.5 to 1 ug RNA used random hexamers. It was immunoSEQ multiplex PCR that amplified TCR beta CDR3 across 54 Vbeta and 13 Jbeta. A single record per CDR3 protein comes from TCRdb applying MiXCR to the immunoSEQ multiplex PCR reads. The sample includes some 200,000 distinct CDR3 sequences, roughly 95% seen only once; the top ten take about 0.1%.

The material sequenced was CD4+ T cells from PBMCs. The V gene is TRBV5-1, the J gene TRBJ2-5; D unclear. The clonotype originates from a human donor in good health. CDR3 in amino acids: CASSLDGVETQYF. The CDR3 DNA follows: TGCGCCAGCAGCTTGGATGGAGTAGAGACCCAGTACTTC. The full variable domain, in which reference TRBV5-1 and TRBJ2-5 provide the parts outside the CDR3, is KAGVTQTPRYLIKTRGQQVTLSCSPISGHRSVSWYQQTPGQGLQFLFEYFSETQRNKGNFPGRFSGRQFSNSRSEMNVSTLELGDSALYLCASSLDGVETQYFGPGTRLLVL.